These 13 T cell receptor beta chains came from one sample sequenced in a study of T cell changes during pregnancy in multiple sclerosis. Libraries were prepared by immunoSEQ multiplex PCR; TCRdb keeps only in-frame clonotypes and omits some of them. Altogether 85,000 to 100,000 clones are present, over 80% being singletons, with the ten largest covering over 2%. Sequences were derived from peripheral blood, sampled in the first trimester of pregnancy. Receptors were obtained from a female donor with multiple sclerosis, enrolled in a pregnancy study.

The chain joins TRBV19 to TRBJ1-1; D ambiguous. Germline values: CDR1 LNHDA, CDR2 SQIVND (reference sequence). Trimming shortened V by 3 bases and J by 8 bases, and 10 bases separated the two germline ends. The CDR3 extends over 12 amino acids. The CDR3: CASSIGGVEAFF. For the CDR3, the DNA is TGTGCCAGTAGTATCGGCGGCGTCGAAGCTTTCTTT.

This chain connects TRBV29-1 to TRBJ2-7; a weak D match, TRBD2 (6 bases). Germline loops: CDR1 SQVTM, CDR2 ANQGSEA. The CDR3 is made up of 14 amino acids. V lost 6 bases and J 2 bases, leaving 17 bases between the germline ends. CDR3 region: CSVRGPGLTYEQYF. For the CDR3, the DNA is TGCAGCGTAAGAGGTCCGGGACTGACCTACGAGCAGTACTTC.

The chain is built from TRBV29-1 and TRBJ2-7; D perhaps matches TRBD1 (5 bases). CDR3 length: 13 amino acids. Deletions cut 2 bases from V and 3 bases from J, with 11 bases between. CDR1 is SQVTM and CDR2 is ANQGSEA in the germline V gene. CDR3 DNA sequence: TGCAGCGTTGAACAGGGTCTTAACTACGAGCAGTACTTC. It encodes CSVEQGLNYEQYF.

This clone was detected once. V usage is TRBV18 and J usage is TRBJ1-1, with D possibly being TRBD1 (5 bases). Germline CDR1 and CDR2: KGHSH and LQKENI. CDR3 size: 16 residues. The germline V and J ends were trimmed by 6 bases and 4 bases, with 21 bases remaining between them. Here the CDR3 reads CASSSLVAGTGTEAFF. DNA of the CDR3: TGTGCCAGCTCCTCCTTGGTGGCAGGGACTGGCACTGAAGCTTTCTTT. Using reference TRBV18 and TRBJ1-1 for the parts outside the CDR3, the full variable domain is NAGVMQNPRHLVRRRGQEARLRCSPMKGHSHVYWYRQLPEEGLKFMVYLQKENIIDESGMPKERFSAEFPKEGPSILRIQQVVRGDSAAYFCASSSLVAGTGTEAFFGQGTRLTVV.

The chain uses TRBV29-1 and TRBJ1-1; D may be TRBD1 (5 bases). The germline V and J ends were trimmed by 5 bases and 7 bases, with 23 bases remaining between them. This CDR3 contains 15 residues. Germline values: CDR1 SQVTM, CDR2 ANQGSEA. CDR3 sequence reads: CSVQRGLGGGGEAFF. The DNA of the CDR3 is TGCAGCGTTCAGCGAGGACTCGGCGGCGGGGGTGAAGCTTTCTTT.

The V call is TRBV7-2, the J call TRBJ2-3; D remains unclear. The germline CDR1 and CDR2 sequences are SGHTA and FQGNSA. This CDR3 has 14 residues. Trimming took 6 bases from V and 3 from J, leaving 13 bases between them. The CDR3 sequence is CASSSSLQTDTQYF. CDR3 in DNA: TGTGCCAGCAGTAGCAGTCTGCAAACAGATACGCAGTATTTT.

This clone was found a few times. The chain links TRBV6-5 to TRBJ2-7; TRBD2 matches at 9 bases. V trimming: 5 bases; J trimming: 3 bases; junction bases outside the gene matches: 8. The CDR3 has 15 residues. Germline CDR1 and CDR2: MNHEY and SVGAGI. The CDR3 coding sequence is TGTGCCAGCAGTGCCGCGGCTAGCGGGGTCTACGAGCAGTACTTC. The encoded protein is CASSAAASGVYEQYF.

This clone was seen a few times. The genes are TRBV7-9 and TRBJ1-5, with 7 nucleotides matching TRBD1. The J segment lost 0 bases and the V segment lost 5 bases, leaving 7 bases of the junction unmatched. Per germline, CDR1 SEHNR and CDR2 FQNEAQ (reference sequence). This CDR3 is 16 amino acids long. The CDR3 here is CASSMGTAFSNQPQHF. In DNA, the CDR3 is TGTGCCAGCAGCATGGGGACAGCCTTTAGCAATCAGCCCCAGCATTTT.

The chain has TRBV7-9 and TRBJ2-5, with 8 bases that match TRBD1. The length of the CDR3 is 13 residues. CDR1 and CDR2 from the germline V gene are SEHNR and FQNEAQ (reference sequence). Unmatched junction bases numbered 5, after V lost 5 bases and J lost 6 bases. The CDR3 loop reads CASSATGGQTQYF. CDR3 coding DNA: TGTGCCAGCAGCGCCACAGGGGGACAGACCCAGTACTTC.

This chain joins TRBV29-1 and TRBJ2-7, with D unclear. The CDR3 is 11 residues long. The germline CDR1 and CDR2 sequences are SQVTM and ANQGSEA. Trimming stripped 4 bases from V and 5 bases from J, with 9 bases between. As DNA, the CDR3 is TGCAGCGTTGGGGCCTTGCACGAGCAGTACTTC. Translated: CSVGALHEQYF.

V gene TRBV7-9 combines with J gene TRBJ2-3; 9 positions match TRBD1. The V gene end was trimmed by 2 bases and the J gene end by 5 bases; junction bases not matched to a gene: 11. This CDR3 is built from 17 residues. Per germline, CDR1 SEHNR and CDR2 FQNEAQ (reference sequence). The CDR3 region is CASSLSHRDRARDTQYF. For the CDR3, the DNA is TGTGCCAGCAGCTTATCCCACCGGGACAGGGCGAGAGATACGCAGTATTTT.

The gene calls are TRBV29-1 and TRBJ2-2, with D possibly TRBD1 on 6 matching bases. V lost 4 bases and J 5 bases, leaving 17 bases between the germline ends. The CDR3 loop spans 15 amino acids. Germline V gene data show CDR1 as SQVTM and CDR2 as ANQGSEA. The CDR3 loop is CSVAPSRGQTGELFF. The CDR3 nucleotides are TGCAGCGTTGCCCCTTCCAGGGGACAAACCGGGGAGCTGTTTTTT.

The chain recombines TRBV27 with TRBJ1-4; D remains ambiguous. The germline V and J ends were trimmed by 4 bases and 16 bases, with 19 bases remaining between them. The germline CDR1 and CDR2 sequences are MNHEY and SMNVEV (reference sequence). This CDR3 is built from 13 residues. The CDR3 loop reads CASSYDPGRVRFF. DNA of the CDR3: TGTGCCAGCAGTTACGACCCTGGGCGGGTTAGGTTTTTT.